Below are 28 T cell receptor beta chains sequenced from a single sample in a study of cytomegalovirus exposure and HLA in healthy donors. The study ran its PCR with 60 Vbeta and 13 Jbeta primers. Sequenced by immunoSEQ multiplex PCR; TCRdb stores in-frame clones only, minus some. The sample yields over 100,000 clones, approximately 79% seen once. The sample consisted of PBMCs. The receptors were sampled from a man under 40 in good health and CMV-seronegative.

This chain uses TRBV7-9 with TRBJ1-1; 8 bases are a match to TRBD1. Germline-derived CDR1 and CDR2 are SEHNR and FQNEAQ (reference sequence). V was clipped by 2 bases and J by 2 bases; unmatched bases: 4. CDR3 length equals 15 residues. CDR3 sequence (DNA): TGTGCCAGCAGCTTACAGGGGGCTCTAAACACTGAAGCTTTCTTT. This gives the protein CASSLQGALNTEAFF. Drawing the rest from reference TRBV7-9 and TRBJ1-1, the complete variable domain is DTGVSQNPRHKITKRGQNVTFRCDPISEHNRLYWYRQTLGQGPEFLTYFQNEAQLEKSRLLSDRFSAERPKGSFSTLEIQRTEQGDSAMYLCASSLQGALNTEAFFGQGTRLTVV.

This rearrangement joins TRBV28 to TRBJ1-6; 7 bases fit TRBD1. CDR3 size: 17 residues. V lost 4 bases, J lost 5 bases, and 11 bases stayed unmatched. Germline CDR1 and CDR2: MDHEN and SYDVKM. The CDR3 loop reads CASSSPARDSNNSPLHF. The CDR3 DNA is TGTGCCAGCAGTTCACCTGCGAGGGACAGCAATAATTCACCCCTCCACTTT. The entire variable domain, with the rest obtained from reference TRBV28 and TRBJ1-6, is as follows: DVKVTQSSRYLVKRTGEKVFLECVQDMDHENMFWYRQDPGLGLRLIYFSYDVKMKEKGDIPEGYSVSREKKERFSLILESASTNQTSMYLCASSSPARDSNNSPLHFGNGTRLTVT.

The rearrangement uses TRBV14 and TRBJ1-4; D remains ambiguous. CDR1 is SGHDN and CDR2 is FVKESK in the germline V gene. The CDR3 is 14 amino acids. V shed 5 bases and J shed 1 base, with 8 bases lying between them. The CDR3 here is CASSNTRTNEKLFF. The DNA of the CDR3 is TGTGCCAGCAGCAACACACGAACTAATGAAAAACTGTTTTTT.

The chain recombines TRBV5-4 with TRBJ2-3, with a possible D match to TRBD2 (6 bases). From germline, CDR1 is SGHNT and CDR2 YYREEE (reference sequence). The germline V and J ends were trimmed by 5 bases and 0 bases, with 16 bases remaining between them. CDR3 length: 16 amino acids. The CDR3 region has the DNA TGTGCCAGCAGTCCCTTCCGGGGGTTAAGCACAGATACGCAGTATTTT. Translating gives CASSPFRGLSTDTQYF. The whole variable domain, remainder taken from reference TRBV5-4 and TRBJ2-3, is ETGVTQSPTHLIKTRGQQVTLRCSSQSGHNTVSWYQQALGQGPQFIFQYYREEENGRGNFPPRFSGLQFPNYSSELNVNALELDDSALYLCASSPFRGLSTDTQYFGPGTRLTVL.

This chain uses TRBV28 with TRBJ2-4; a weak D match, TRBD1 (5 bases). The CDR3 runs to 16 residues. Germline CDR1 is MDHEN and CDR2 is SYDVKM. V lost 3 bases, J lost 0 bases, and 12 bases lay in between. The CDR3 reads CASSFTVRVAKNIQYF. In nucleotides, the CDR3 is TGTGCCAGCAGTTTCACAGTCAGGGTAGCCAAAAACATTCAGTACTTC.

V and J are TRBV15 and TRBJ2-1; D might be TRBD1 (6 bases). The CDR3 has 14 amino acids. V was shortened by 8 bases and J by 4 bases, with 15 bases between the two germline ends. Germline CDR1 reads LNHNV; CDR2 reads YYDKDF (reference sequence). CDR3 loop: CATGERGRYNEQFF. Written as DNA, the CDR3 is TGTGCCACCGGTGAGAGGGGGAGATACAATGAGCAGTTCTTC.

The rearrangement links TRBV11-2 to TRBJ2-5, with D possibly being TRBD1 (6 bases). The CDR3 spans 14 residues. The germline V gene has CDR1 SGHAT and CDR2 FQNNGV. The germline V and J ends were trimmed by 4 bases and 4 bases, with 13 bases remaining between them. This chain's CDR3 is CASSSRGSGETQYF. The CDR3 nucleotides read TGTGCCAGCAGCTCTAGGGGGTCGGGAGAGACCCAGTACTTC.

Note on this clone: The same CDR3 is also encoded by other DNA sequences in this sample. V and J are TRBV11-3 and TRBJ1-3; 8 nucleotides align to TRBD1. V trimming: 6 bases; J trimming: 2 bases; junction bases outside the gene matches: 6. Germline loops: CDR1 SGHNT, CDR2 YENEEA. CDR3 size: 15 residues. The DNA of the CDR3 is TGTGCCAGCAGTCCCGGACAGGGCCCTGGAAACACCATATATTTT. It is translated as CASSPGQGPGNTIYF.

The J gene is TRBJ2-5, the V gene TRBV18; the D gene is possibly TRBD2 (7 bases). The germline CDR1 and CDR2 sequences are KGHSH and LQKENI. The CDR3 runs 14 residues. V dropped 3 bases and J dropped 4 bases, with 12 bases sitting between them. The CDR3 reads CASSPAGARETQYF. CDR3 bases: TGTGCCAGCTCACCGGCGGGGGCCAGAGAGACCCAGTACTTC.

Only a few counts were recorded for this clone. J is TRBJ1-4 and V is TRBV6-1, with D hard to call. Trimming cost V 1 base and J 0 bases, with 6 bases left between them. Germline values: CDR1 MNHNS, CDR2 SASEGT. This CDR3 spans 15 amino acids. The chain's CDR3 is CASSEVVATNEKLFF. DNA for the CDR3: TGTGCCAGCAGTGAAGTAGTTGCAACTAATGAAAAACTGTTTTTT.

V is TRBV27 and J is TRBJ2-3; D may be TRBD1 (5 bases). The germline V gene has CDR1 MNHEY and CDR2 SMNVEV (reference sequence). Trimming left V 4 bases short and J 4 bases short, with 12 bases between. The CDR3 sequence is 14 residues long. The chain's CDR3 is CASSSRVGADTQYF. DNA of the CDR3: TGTGCCAGCAGTTCCAGGGTAGGGGCAGATACGCAGTATTTT.

For the CDR3, the DNA is TGCGCCAGCAGCCTGGGACTCCCGGAGCACGAGCAGTACTTC. Translating gives CASSLGLPEHEQYF. The chain carries TRBV5-1 and TRBJ2-7, with D perhaps TRBD2 (6 bases). Germline V gene lookup returns CDR1 SGHRS and CDR2 YFSETQ. The CDR3 is 14 amino acids. The V end lost 4 bases, the J end lost 5 bases, and 16 bases lay between the germline ends.

J is TRBJ2-7 and V is TRBV9, with 7 bases matching TRBD1. This CDR3 is 15 amino acids long. The V segment lost 0 bases and the J segment 6 bases; nucleotides outside the gene matches: 9. The germline gives CDR1 SGDLS, CDR2 YYNGEE. The CDR3 protein is CASSVGQGRIGEQYF. The CDR3, as DNA: TGTGCCAGCAGCGTAGGACAGGGCAGAATTGGCGAGCAGTACTTC.

This clone was detected only a few times. J is TRBJ2-5 and V is TRBV5-1; the match to TRBD2 covers 7 bases. In germline, CDR1 is SGHRS, CDR2 YFSETQ. The CDR3 is made up of 16 amino acids. The V and J ends lost 4 bases and 1 base, in that order; junction bases with no gene match: 10. CDR3: CASSPETAGFQETQYF. For the CDR3, the DNA is TGCGCCAGCAGCCCTGAGACAGCGGGGTTCCAAGAGACCCAGTACTTC.

The rearrangement uses TRBV19 and TRBJ2-3, with TRBD2 matching over 8 bases. The germline V gene has CDR1 LNHDA and CDR2 SQIVND (reference sequence). The junction had 4 bases not matched to a gene; V was cut back by 5 bases and J by 0 bases. The CDR3 extends over 15 amino acids. CDR3 sequence: CASSLSGASTDTQYF. For the CDR3, the DNA is TGTGCCAGTAGTCTTAGCGGGGCGAGCACAGATACGCAGTATTTT.

The chain uses TRBV2 and TRBJ2-1; 7 positions match TRBD2. The CDR3 is 15 amino acids. V was clipped by 3 bases and J by 2 bases; unmatched bases: 4. Germline V gene sequence: CDR1 SNHLY, CDR2 FYNNEI. The CDR3 DNA is TGTGCCAGCAGTGATGCGGGGAGGGCCTACAATGAGCAGTTCTTC. This gives the protein CASSDAGRAYNEQFF.

The chain recombines TRBV10-1 with TRBJ1-2, with 8 nucleotides matching TRBD1. CDR3 size: 13 residues. Unmatched junction bases numbered 3, after V lost 2 bases and J lost 7 bases. CDR1 is WNHNN, CDR2 SYGVQD, per germline (reference sequence). Here the CDR3 reads CASSEGQGSGYTF. The CDR3 DNA reads as TGCGCCAGCAGTGAGGGACAGGGTTCTGGCTACACCTTC.

This clone has just a few counts. The rearrangement joins TRBV6-1 to TRBJ2-3, with TRBD2 matching over 9 bases. Unmatched junction bases numbered 8, after V lost 2 bases and J lost 2 bases. Germline V gene sequence: CDR1 MNHNS, CDR2 SASEGT. The CDR3 runs 17 residues. The chain's CDR3 is CASSEWVAGEITDTQYF. For the CDR3, the DNA is TGTGCCAGCAGTGAATGGGTAGCGGGGGAGATCACAGATACGCAGTATTTT.

This rearrangement joins TRBV2 to TRBJ1-1, with D possibly matching TRBD1 (6 bases). CDR1 SNHLY and CDR2 FYNNEI come from the germline V gene. V lost 6 bases to trimming and J lost 5 bases, with 16 bases between them. There are 14 residues in the CDR3. Written as DNA, the CDR3 is TGTGCCAGCAGAATGGAAGGGGGGGGAACTGAAGCTTTCTTT. Its translation is CASRMEGGGTEAFF.

The chain links TRBV19 to TRBJ2-3, with a weak D call TRBD1 (5 bases). This CDR3 region has 15 residues. V lost 3 bases to trimming and J lost 0 bases, with 10 bases between them. The germline V gene encodes CDR1 LNHDA and CDR2 SQIVND (reference sequence). The CDR3 spells CASSMETGSTDTQYF. CDR3 in DNA: TGTGCCAGTAGTATGGAAACAGGCAGCACAGATACGCAGTATTTT.

This clone came up once. The chain links TRBV28 to TRBJ1-5; TRBD1 matches at 7 bases. Germline V gene sequence: CDR1 MDHEN, CDR2 SYDVKM. This CDR3 has 14 amino acids. Trimming cost V 6 bases and J 7 bases; bases outside gene matches: 9. The CDR3 DNA follows: TGTGCCAGCAGCAAGGACAGGATGGAGCAGCCCCAGCATTTT. As protein: CASSKDRMEQPQHF.

V is TRBV2 and J is TRBJ1-2, with D hard to call. This CDR3 has 13 residues. Germline V gene data show CDR1 as SNHLY and CDR2 as FYNNEI. The V gene lost 9 bases and the J gene lost 3 bases, with 14 bases spanning the gap. CDR3 DNA sequence: TGTGCCAGGGCGGAGGAAAGCCACTATGGCTACACCTTC. Translated: CARAEESHYGYTF.

This chain connects TRBV19 to TRBJ2-5; a weak D match, TRBD1 (7 bases). Germline V gene data show CDR1 as LNHDA and CDR2 as SQIVND (reference sequence). This CDR3 comprises 14 residues. V lost 7 bases and J lost 4, with 16 bases in between. CDR3 coding DNA: TGTGCCAGTATGGAGGGGGCAGGGAGAGAGACCCAGTACTTC. It specifies CASMEGAGRETQYF.

This sequence joins TRBV11-2 and TRBJ2-7, with TRBD1 identical over 10 bases. This CDR3 has 18 amino acids. Trimming removed 3 bases from V and 3 bases from J; junction bases left unmatched: 14. Germline V gene data show CDR1 as SGHAT and CDR2 as FQNNGV. The CDR3 loop reads CASSLAIPTGTGVYEQYF. CDR3 sequence (DNA): TGTGCCAGCAGCTTGGCCATTCCTACCGGGACAGGGGTCTACGAGCAGTACTTC.

The chain links TRBV7-9 to TRBJ1-6; 7 bases are a match to TRBD1. The germline V gene encodes CDR1 SEHNR and CDR2 FQNEAQ (reference sequence). With 5 bases clipped from V and 0 bases from J, the junction kept 7 bases outside the gene matches. The CDR3 sequence is 17 residues long. The CDR3 nucleotides read TGTGCCAGCAGCCCAGGAGGGGGCCACTCCTATAATTCACCCCTCCACTTT. Translated: CASSPGGGHSYNSPLHF. The full variable domain, in which reference TRBV7-9 and TRBJ1-6 provide the parts outside the CDR3, is DTGVSQNPRHKITKRGQNVTFRCDPISEHNRLYWYRQTLGQGPEFLTYFQNEAQLEKSRLLSDRFSAERPKGSFSTLEIQRTEQGDSAMYLCASSPGGGHSYNSPLHFGNGTRLTVT.

CDR3 sequence (DNA): TGTGCCAGCACGGGACAGAAAAATTCACCCCTCCACTTT. It yields the protein CASTGQKNSPLHF. V and J are TRBV6-5 and TRBJ1-6; 7 nucleotides align to TRBD1. V gave up 7 bases and J gave up 7 bases; unmatched junction bases: 4. CDR3 length: 13 residues. CDR1 MNHEY and CDR2 SVGAGI come from the germline V gene.

This rearrangement joins TRBV30 to TRBJ2-5; D unclear. The DNA end lines up better with TRBJ2-7; the J call may be wrong. The CDR3 extends over 11 amino acids. CDR1 is GTSNPN, CDR2 SVGIG, per germline (reference sequence). The CDR3 coding sequence is TGTGCCCGGACCTCAGGTTACGAGCAGTACTTC. Amino acid sequence: CARTSGYEQYF.

The chain joins TRBV19 to TRBJ1-5; D is possibly TRBD1 (6 bases). Trimming pared 5 bases from V and 0 bases from J, leaving 8 bases between. The V gene's germline CDR1 is LNHDA and CDR2 SQIVND (reference sequence). This CDR3 comprises 14 residues. CDR3 sequence: CASSWTASNQPQHF. In DNA, the CDR3 is TGTGCCAGTAGTTGGACAGCTAGCAATCAGCCCCAGCATTTT.